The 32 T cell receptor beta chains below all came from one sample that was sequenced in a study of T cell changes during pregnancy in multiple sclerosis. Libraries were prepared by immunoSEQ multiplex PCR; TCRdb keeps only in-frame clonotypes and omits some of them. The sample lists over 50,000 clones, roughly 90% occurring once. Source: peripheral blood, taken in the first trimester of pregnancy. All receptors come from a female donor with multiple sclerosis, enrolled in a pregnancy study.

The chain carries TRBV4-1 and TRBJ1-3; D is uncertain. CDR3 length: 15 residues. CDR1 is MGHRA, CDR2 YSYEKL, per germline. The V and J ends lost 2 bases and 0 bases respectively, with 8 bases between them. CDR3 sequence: CASSQYDISGNTIYF. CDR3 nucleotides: TGCGCCAGCAGCCAATACGACATCTCTGGAAACACCATATATTTT.

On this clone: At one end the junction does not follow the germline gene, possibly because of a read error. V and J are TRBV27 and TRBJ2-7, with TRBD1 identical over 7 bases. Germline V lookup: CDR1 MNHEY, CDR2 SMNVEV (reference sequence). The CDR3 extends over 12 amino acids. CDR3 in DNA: TGTGCCAGCATTCACACAGCGACAGGGATAACCTTC. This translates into CASIHTATGITF.

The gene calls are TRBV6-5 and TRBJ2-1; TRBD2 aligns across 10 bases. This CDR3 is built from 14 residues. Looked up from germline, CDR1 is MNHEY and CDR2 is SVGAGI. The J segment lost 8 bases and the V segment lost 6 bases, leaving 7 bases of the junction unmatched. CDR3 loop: CASRSSGSFDEQFF. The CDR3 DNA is TGTGCCAGCAGGTCTAGCGGGAGTTTCGATGAGCAGTTCTTC.

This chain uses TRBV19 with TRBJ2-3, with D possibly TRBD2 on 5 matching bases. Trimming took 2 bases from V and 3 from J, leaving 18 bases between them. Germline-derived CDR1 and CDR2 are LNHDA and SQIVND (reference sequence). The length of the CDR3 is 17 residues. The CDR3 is CASSIIGNQKGTDTQYF. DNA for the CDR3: TGTGCCAGTAGTATAATCGGGAATCAAAAAGGGACAGATACGCAGTATTTT.

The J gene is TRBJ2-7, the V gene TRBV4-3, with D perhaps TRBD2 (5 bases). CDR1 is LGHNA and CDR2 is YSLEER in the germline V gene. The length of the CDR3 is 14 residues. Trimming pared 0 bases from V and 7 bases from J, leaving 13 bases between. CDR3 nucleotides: TGCGCCAGCAGCCAAGAGGTCGGACTCAGTGAGCAGTACTTC. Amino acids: CASSQEVGLSEQYF.

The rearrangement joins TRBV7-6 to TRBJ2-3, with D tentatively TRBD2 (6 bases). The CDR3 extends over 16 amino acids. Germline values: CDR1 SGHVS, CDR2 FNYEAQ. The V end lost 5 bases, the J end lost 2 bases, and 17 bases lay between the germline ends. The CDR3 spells CASSPHPGRTTDTQYF. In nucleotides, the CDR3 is TGTGCCAGCAGCCCACACCCCGGGAGAACCACAGATACGCAGTATTTT.

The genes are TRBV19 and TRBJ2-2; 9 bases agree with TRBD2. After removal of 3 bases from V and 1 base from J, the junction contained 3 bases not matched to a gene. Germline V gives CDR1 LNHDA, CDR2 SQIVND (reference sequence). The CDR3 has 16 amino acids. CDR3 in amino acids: CASSISSGKNTGELFF. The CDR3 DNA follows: TGTGCCAGTAGTATCTCTAGCGGGAAGAACACCGGGGAGCTGTTTTTT. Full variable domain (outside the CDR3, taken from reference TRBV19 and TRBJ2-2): DGGITQSPKYLFRKEGQNVTLSCEQNLNHDAMYWYRQDPGQGLRLIYYSQIVNDFQKGDIAEGYSVSREKKESFPLTVTSAQKNPTAFYLCASSISSGKNTGELFFGEGSRLTVL.

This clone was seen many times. The CDR3 DNA follows: TGTGCCAGTAGTATGGGTATGGCGTTCAGCAGCGGTGAAGCTTTCTTT. The encoded protein is CASSMGMAFSSGEAFF. This chain connects TRBV19 to TRBJ1-1; D is ambiguous. Germline lookup yields CDR1 LNHDA and CDR2 SQIVND (reference sequence). V lost 3 bases and J 7 bases, leaving 21 bases between the germline ends. CDR3 length: 16 amino acids.

The CDR3 nucleotides are TGTGCCAGCTCACTAGGACAGGGGGACTATCAGCCCCAGCATTTT. Translation: CASSLGQGDYQPQHF. This sequence joins TRBV18 and TRBJ1-5, with 10 bases that match TRBD1. CDR1 is KGHSH and CDR2 is LQKENI in the germline V gene. The CDR3 is made up of 15 amino acids. Trimming cost V 4 bases and J 5 bases; bases outside gene matches: 5.

The CDR3 protein is CASSSGTGKGWAFF. The CDR3 DNA reads TGTGCCAGCAGTTCGGGTACAGGGAAGGGTTGGGCTTTCTTT. The chain recombines TRBV28 with TRBJ1-1; TRBD1 is a possible D gene (6 bases). The length of the CDR3 is 14 residues. Trimming took 4 bases from V and 11 from J, leaving 20 bases between them. Germline V gene sequence: CDR1 MDHEN, CDR2 SYDVKM.

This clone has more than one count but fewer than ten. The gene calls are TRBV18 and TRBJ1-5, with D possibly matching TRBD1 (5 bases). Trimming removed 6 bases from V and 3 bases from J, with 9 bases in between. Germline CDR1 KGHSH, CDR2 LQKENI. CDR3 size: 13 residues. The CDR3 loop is CASSGQDNQPQHF. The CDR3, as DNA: TGTGCCAGCTCGGGGCAGGACAATCAGCCCCAGCATTTT.

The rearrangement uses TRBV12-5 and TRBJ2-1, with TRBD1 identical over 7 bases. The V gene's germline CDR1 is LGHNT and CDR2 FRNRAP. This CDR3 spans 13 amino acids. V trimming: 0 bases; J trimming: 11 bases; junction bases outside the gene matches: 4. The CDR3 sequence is CASGLVEGAQQFF. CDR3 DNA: TGTGCTAGTGGTTTGGTAGAGGGGGCTCAGCAGTTCTTC. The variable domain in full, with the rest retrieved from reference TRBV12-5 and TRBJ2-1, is DARVTQTPRHKVTEMGQEVTMRCQPILGHNTVFWYRQTMMQGLELLAYFRNRAPLDDSGMPKDRFSAEMPDATLATLKIQPSEPRDSAVYFCASGLVEGAQQFFGPGTRLTVL.

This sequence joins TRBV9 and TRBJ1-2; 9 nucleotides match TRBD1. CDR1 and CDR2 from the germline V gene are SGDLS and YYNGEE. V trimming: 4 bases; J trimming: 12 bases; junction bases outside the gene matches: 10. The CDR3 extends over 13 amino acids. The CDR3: CASSTSRDRVNTF. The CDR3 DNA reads TGTGCCAGCAGCACTAGCCGGGACAGGGTCAACACCTTC.

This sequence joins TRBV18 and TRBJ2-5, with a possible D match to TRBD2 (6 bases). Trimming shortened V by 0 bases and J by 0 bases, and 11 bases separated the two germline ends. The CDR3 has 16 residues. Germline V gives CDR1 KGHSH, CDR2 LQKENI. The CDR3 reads CASSPPGGTYQETQYF. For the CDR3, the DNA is TGTGCCAGCTCACCACCGGGGGGAACGTACCAAGAGACCCAGTACTTC. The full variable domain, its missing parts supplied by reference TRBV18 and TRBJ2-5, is NAGVMQNPRHLVRRRGQEARLRCSPMKGHSHVYWYRQLPEEGLKFMVYLQKENIIDESGMPKERFSAEFPKEGPSILRIQQVVRGDSAAYFCASSPPGGTYQETQYFGPGTRLLVL.

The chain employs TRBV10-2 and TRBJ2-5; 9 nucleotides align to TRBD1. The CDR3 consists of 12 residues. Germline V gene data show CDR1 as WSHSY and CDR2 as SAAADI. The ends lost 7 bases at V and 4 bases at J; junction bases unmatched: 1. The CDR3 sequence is CASNRGPETQYF. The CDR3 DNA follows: TGCGCCAGCAACAGGGGGCCAGAGACCCAGTACTTC.

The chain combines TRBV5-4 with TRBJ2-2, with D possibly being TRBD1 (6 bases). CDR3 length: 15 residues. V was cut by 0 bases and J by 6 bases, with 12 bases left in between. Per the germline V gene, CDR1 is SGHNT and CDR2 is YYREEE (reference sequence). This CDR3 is CASSLEGGRSGELFF. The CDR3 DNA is TGTGCCAGCAGCTTGGAAGGGGGTCGTTCCGGGGAGCTGTTTTTT.

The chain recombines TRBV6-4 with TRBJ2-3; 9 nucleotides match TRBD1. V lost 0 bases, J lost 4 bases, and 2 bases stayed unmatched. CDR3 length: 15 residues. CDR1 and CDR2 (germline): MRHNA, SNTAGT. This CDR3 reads CASSDSQGAPDTQYF. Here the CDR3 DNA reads TGTGCCAGCAGTGACTCACAGGGGGCCCCAGATACGCAGTATTTT.

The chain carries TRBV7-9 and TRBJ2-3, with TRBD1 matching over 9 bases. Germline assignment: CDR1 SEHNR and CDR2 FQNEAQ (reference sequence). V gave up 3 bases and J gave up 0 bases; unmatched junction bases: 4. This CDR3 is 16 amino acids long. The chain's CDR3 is CASSLTGGSSTDTQYF. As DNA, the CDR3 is TGTGCCAGCAGCTTGACAGGGGGGTCTAGCACAGATACGCAGTATTTT.

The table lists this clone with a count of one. Here the CDR3 DNA reads TGTGCCAGCAGCTTGGGCGAAGCTTTCTTT. It yields the protein CASSLGEAFF. The chain links TRBV11-2 to TRBJ1-1, with D uncertain. This CDR3 contains 10 residues. The germline V and J ends were trimmed by 3 bases and 8 bases, with 4 bases remaining between them. From germline, CDR1 is SGHAT and CDR2 FQNNGV.

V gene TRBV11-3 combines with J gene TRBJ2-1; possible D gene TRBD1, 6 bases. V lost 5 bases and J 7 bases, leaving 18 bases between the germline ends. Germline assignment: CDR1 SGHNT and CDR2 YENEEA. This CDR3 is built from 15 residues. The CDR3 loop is CASSLLPAGVNEQFF. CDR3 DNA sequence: TGTGCCAGCAGCCTACTCCCGGCAGGGGTAAATGAGCAGTTCTTC.

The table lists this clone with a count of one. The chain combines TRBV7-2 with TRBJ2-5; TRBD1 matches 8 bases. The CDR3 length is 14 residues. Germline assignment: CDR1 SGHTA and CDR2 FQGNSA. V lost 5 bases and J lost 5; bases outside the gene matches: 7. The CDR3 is CASSNQGAAETQYF. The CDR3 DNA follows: TGTGCCAGCAGCAATCAGGGGGCTGCGGAGACCCAGTACTTC.

CDR3 nucleotide sequence: TGTGCCAGCTCACCACGTTCGGAGGGGATGAACACTGAAGCTTTCTTT. Encoded protein: CASSPRSEGMNTEAFF. The chain is built from TRBV18 and TRBJ1-1; TRBD1 is a possible D gene (5 bases). Germline CDR1 and CDR2: KGHSH and LQKENI. The CDR3 is 16 amino acids. Trimming took 1 base from V and 0 from J, leaving 12 bases between them. Together with reference TRBV18 and TRBJ1-1, the CDR3 gives the full variable domain: NAGVMQNPRHLVRRRGQEARLRCSPMKGHSHVYWYRQLPEEGLKFMVYLQKENIIDESGMPKERFSAEFPKEGPSILRIQQVVRGDSAAYFCASSPRSEGMNTEAFFGQGTRLTVV.

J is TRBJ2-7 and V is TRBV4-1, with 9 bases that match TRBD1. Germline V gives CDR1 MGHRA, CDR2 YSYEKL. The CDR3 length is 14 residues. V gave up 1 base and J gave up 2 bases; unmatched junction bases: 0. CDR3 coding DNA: TGCGCCAGCAGCCAAGGACAGGGGGCCTACGAGCAGTACTTC. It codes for CASSQGQGAYEQYF.

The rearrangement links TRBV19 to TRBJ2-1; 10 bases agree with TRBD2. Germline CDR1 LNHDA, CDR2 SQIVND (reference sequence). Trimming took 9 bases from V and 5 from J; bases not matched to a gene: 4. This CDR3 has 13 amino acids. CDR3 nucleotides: TGTGCCAGCAGTCTAGCGGGAGACAATGAGCAGTTCTTC. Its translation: CASSLAGDNEQFF.

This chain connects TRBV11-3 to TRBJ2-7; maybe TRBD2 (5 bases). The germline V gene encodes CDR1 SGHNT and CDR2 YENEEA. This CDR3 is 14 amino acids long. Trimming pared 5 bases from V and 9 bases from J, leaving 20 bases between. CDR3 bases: TGTGCCAGCAGCCCAAACAGACTAACTACGACGCAGTACTTC. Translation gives CASSPNRLTTTQYF.

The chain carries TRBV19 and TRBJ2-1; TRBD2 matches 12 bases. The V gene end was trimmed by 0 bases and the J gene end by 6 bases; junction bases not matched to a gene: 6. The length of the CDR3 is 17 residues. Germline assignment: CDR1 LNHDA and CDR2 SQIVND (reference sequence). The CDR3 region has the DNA TGTGCCAGTAGTATAGATGGGCTAGCGGGAGGGGTCAATGAGCAGTTCTTC. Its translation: CASSIDGLAGGVNEQFF.

The CDR3 protein is CASSARAGGTDTQYF. The CDR3 region has the DNA TGTGCCAGCAGTGCCAGAGCGGGAGGCACAGATACGCAGTATTTT. The V and J genes are TRBV6-5 and TRBJ2-3; 8 bases match TRBD2. J gave up 1 base and V 5 bases, and 5 bases lay outside the gene matches. CDR3 length equals 15 residues. Germline assignment: CDR1 MNHEY and CDR2 SVGAGI.

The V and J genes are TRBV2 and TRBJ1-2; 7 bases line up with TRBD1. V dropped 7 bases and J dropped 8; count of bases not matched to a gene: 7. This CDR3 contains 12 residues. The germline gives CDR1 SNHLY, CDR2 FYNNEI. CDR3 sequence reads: CASTQTGQGYTF. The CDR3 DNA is TGTGCCAGCACCCAGACAGGGCAGGGCTACACCTTC.

CDR3 in DNA: TGTGCCACCAGCAGGGTTCGGGGGGCTTCCTACGAGCAGTACTTC. Amino acid sequence: CATSRVRGASYEQYF. The rearrangement uses TRBV15 and TRBJ2-7, with D perhaps matching TRBD2 (7 bases). Trimming shortened V by 3 bases and J by 1 base, and 13 bases separated the two germline ends. This CDR3 is 15 amino acids long. Germline V gene data show CDR1 as LNHNV and CDR2 as YYDKDF (reference sequence).

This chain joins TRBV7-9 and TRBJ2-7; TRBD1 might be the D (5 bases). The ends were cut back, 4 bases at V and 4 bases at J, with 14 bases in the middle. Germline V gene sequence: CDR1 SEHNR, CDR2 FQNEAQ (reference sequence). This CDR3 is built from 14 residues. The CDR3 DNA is TGTGCCAGCAGCTCGCGGACAAAGCCTTACGAGCAGTACTTC. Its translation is CASSSRTKPYEQYF.

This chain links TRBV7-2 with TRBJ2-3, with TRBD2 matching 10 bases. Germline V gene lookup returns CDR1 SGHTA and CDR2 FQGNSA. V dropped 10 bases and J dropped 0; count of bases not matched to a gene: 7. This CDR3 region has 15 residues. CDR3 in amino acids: CATLAGVSSTDTQYF. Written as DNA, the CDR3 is TGTGCCACCCTAGCGGGAGTTTCTAGCACAGATACGCAGTATTTT.

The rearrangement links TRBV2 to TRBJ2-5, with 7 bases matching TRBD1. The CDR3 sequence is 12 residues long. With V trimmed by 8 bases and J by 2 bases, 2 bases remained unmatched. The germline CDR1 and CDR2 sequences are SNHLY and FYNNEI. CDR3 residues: CASGTEQETQYF. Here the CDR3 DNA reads TGTGCCAGCGGGACAGAGCAAGAGACCCAGTACTTC.